The 10 T cell receptor beta chains reported below all come from one sample, sequenced in a study of technical replicates of blood from a handful of donors. Sequencing was performed with immunoSEQ multiplex PCR; in TCRdb, only in-frame clones are kept and a portion is missing. The table lists roughly 56,000 clones, more than 75% of them singletons. Specimen: PBMCs. The receptors come from a human donor in good health. Some clones in this sample may be carry-over from other donors' samples.

This clone was counted once. The chain recombines TRBV6-1 with TRBJ1-6; 9 bases align to TRBD1. This CDR3 contains 15 residues. Germline CDR1 reads MNHNS; CDR2 reads SASEGT. The ends lost 1 base at V and 7 bases at J; junction bases unmatched: 2. The CDR3 DNA reads TGTGCCAGCAGTGAAGGGGACAGGGCGAATTCACCCCTCCACTTT. It codes for CASSEGDRANSPLHF.

The chain employs TRBV7-2 and TRBJ2-1; no clear D gene. Looked up from germline, CDR1 is SGHTA and CDR2 is FQGNSA. The CDR3 contains 13 residues. V was clipped by 5 bases and J by 6 bases, with 11 bases between them. CDR3 nucleotide sequence: TGTGCCAGCAGCCAGTACCGCGGCAATGAGCAGTTCTTC. Amino acids: CASSQYRGNEQFF.

The chain is built from TRBV5-1 and TRBJ2-7, with 7 bases matching TRBD2. V was clipped by 1 base and J by 0 bases; unmatched bases: 4. This CDR3 contains 15 residues. The germline V gene has CDR1 SGHRS and CDR2 YFSETQ. CDR3 in amino acids: CASSLRAGSSYEQYF. Written as DNA, the CDR3 is TGCGCCAGCAGCTTGCGAGCGGGGAGCTCCTACGAGCAGTACTTC.

The V and J genes are TRBV13 and TRBJ2-4; D is unresolved. The CDR3 contains 16 residues. Germline V gene lookup returns CDR1 PRHDT and CDR2 FYEKMQ (reference sequence). Trimming removed 5 bases at V and 0 bases at J, with 14 bases between. The DNA for the CDR3 is TGTGCCAGCAGCCAATTTTCGGTACTAGCCAAAAACATTCAGTACTTC. This sequence encodes CASSQFSVLAKNIQYF.

This clone has just a few counts. This chain connects TRBV18 to TRBJ1-4, with D hard to call. Per germline, CDR1 KGHSH and CDR2 LQKENI. The CDR3 has 14 residues. V lost 3 bases and J 8 bases, leaving 13 bases between the germline ends. The CDR3 here is CASSPVHGGEKLFF. In DNA, the CDR3 is TGTGCCAGCTCACCGGTACACGGAGGGGAAAAACTGTTTTTT.

This clone is a singleton in its sample. This chain connects TRBV2 to TRBJ2-7; D remains unclear. The CDR3 runs 10 residues. Trimming shortened V by 6 bases and J by 6 bases, and 6 bases separated the two germline ends. The germline gives CDR1 SNHLY, CDR2 FYNNEI. CDR3 DNA sequence: TGTGCCAGCAGCTTTATCGAGCAGTACTTC. It codes for CASSFIEQYF.

This clone was seen only once. The CDR3 loop reads CASSYGGRVNTEAFF. The CDR3 nucleotides read TGTGCCAGCAGTTACGGTGGCAGGGTGAACACTGAAGCTTTCTTT. This chain links TRBV6-5 with TRBJ1-1; the D gene is possibly TRBD1 (5 bases). Germline V gene lookup returns CDR1 MNHEY and CDR2 SVGAGI. This CDR3 is built from 15 residues. V dropped 2 bases and J dropped 0 bases, with 10 bases sitting between them.

The chain recombines TRBV6-1 with TRBJ2-7; D call uncertain. CDR3 length: 14 amino acids. Trimming took off 2 bases at V and 3 bases at J, with 11 bases between the two ends. CDR1 and CDR2 (germline): MNHNS, SASEGT. CDR3 DNA: TGTGCCAGCAGTGAACTGGGCCCCGGCTACGAGCAGTACTTC. Its translation: CASSELGPGYEQYF.

This chain connects TRBV7-9 to TRBJ2-7; D uncertain. Germline loops: CDR1 SEHNR, CDR2 FQNEAQ (reference sequence). V dropped 5 bases and J dropped 0 bases, with 11 bases sitting between them. The CDR3 sequence is 14 residues long. CDR3 sequence: CASSPHSASYEQYF. The CDR3 DNA sequence: TGTGCCAGCAGCCCACACAGTGCCTCCTACGAGCAGTACTTC.

This chain connects TRBV11-3 to TRBJ2-3, with TRBD2 identical over 14 bases. Germline values: CDR1 SGHNT, CDR2 YENEEA. The CDR3 is 17 amino acids. J was trimmed by 7 bases and V by 5 bases; bases with no gene match: 11. CDR3 bases: TGTGCCAGCAGCCCATATGGGACTAGCGGGGGCGGGAATACGCAGTATTTT. The encoded protein is CASSPYGTSGGGNTQYF.